Below are 27 T cell receptor beta chains sequenced from a single sample in a study of beta chain features in type 1 diabetes. The investigators reverse transcribed all of the isolated RNA, so they sequenced expressed TCRB transcripts. Sequencing used immunoSEQ multiplex PCR; TCRdb keeps in-frame clones, though not all of them. Among around 500,000 clones, 30% were seen once, and the ten largest hold about 0.065%. Sequencing used naive CD4+ T cells from blood. These receptors were collected from a man between 18 and 35 years old in good health.

The chain carries TRBV5-1 and TRBJ1-4; D ambiguous. CDR1 is SGHRS, CDR2 YFSETQ, per germline. This CDR3 has 14 amino acids. Trimming took off 0 bases at V and 5 bases at J, with 8 bases between the two ends. The CDR3 DNA reads as TGCGCCAGCAGCTTGGAGGGTGGGAATGAAAAACTGTTTTTT. This translates into CASSLEGGNEKLFF.

The genes are TRBV29-1 and TRBJ2-1; D is unresolved. The germline gives CDR1 SQVTM, CDR2 ANQGSEA. V dropped 1 base and J dropped 4 bases, with 17 bases sitting between them. This CDR3 comprises 16 residues. The CDR3 region has the DNA TGCAGCGTTGAAGGAAGGCTCGCGGACCGGTACAATGAGCAGTTCTTC. This codes for CSVEGRLADRYNEQFF.

The V gene is TRBV18, the J gene TRBJ1-5; TRBD1 matches 7 bases. Losses at the gene ends were 3 bases for V and 2 bases for J; bases not matched to a gene: 4. This CDR3 is 15 amino acids long. Germline CDR1 and CDR2: KGHSH and LQKENI. This chain's CDR3 is CASSPQGGGNQPQHF. The CDR3 coding sequence is TGTGCCAGCTCACCCCAGGGGGGCGGCAATCAGCCCCAGCATTTT.

This clone appeared a few times. The rearrangement links TRBV28 to TRBJ2-3; D gene unclear. The V gene lost 6 bases and the J gene lost 0 bases, with 16 bases spanning the gap. The CDR3 loop spans 16 amino acids. The V gene's germline CDR1 is MDHEN and CDR2 SYDVKM. CDR3 protein: CASSPRLDSSTDTQYF. The DNA of the CDR3 is TGTGCCAGCAGCCCCCGCCTCGACTCGAGCACAGATACGCAGTATTTT.

For this clone: Distinct nucleotide sequences in the sample also encode this CDR3. Here the CDR3 DNA reads TGTGCCAGCAGCGTTAGACAGGGGGAGACCCAGTACTTC. Translating it yields CASSVRQGETQYF. The chain uses TRBV9 and TRBJ2-5; TRBD1 agrees at 8 bases. V shed 2 bases, J shed 5 bases, and the junction held 2 bases outside the gene matches. CDR1 is SGDLS and CDR2 is YYNGEE in the germline V gene. The CDR3 loop spans 13 amino acids.

This sequence joins TRBV15 and TRBJ1-4; D may be TRBD1 (5 bases). The CDR3 spans 13 residues. With 0 bases removed from V and 8 bases from J, the gap between germline ends came to 7 bases. Germline V gene sequence: CDR1 LNHNV, CDR2 YYDKDF (reference sequence). The CDR3 loop is CATSRDSGEKLFF. The CDR3 bases are TGTGCCACCAGCAGAGATTCAGGGGAAAAACTGTTTTTT.

The rearrangement joins TRBV7-3 to TRBJ1-1; 9 bases map to TRBD1. Germline V gene lookup returns CDR1 SGHTA and CDR2 FQGTGA. V gave up 5 bases and J gave up 2 bases; unmatched junction bases: 3. This CDR3 contains 14 residues. The chain's CDR3 is CASSMDRGNTEAFF. CDR3 nucleotides: TGTGCCAGCAGCATGGACAGGGGTAACACTGAAGCTTTCTTT. Combining the CDR3 with reference TRBV7-3 and TRBJ1-1 gives the whole variable domain GAGVSQTPSNKVTEKGKYVELRCDPISGHTALYWYRQSLGQGPEFLIYFQGTGAADDSGLPNDRFFAVRPEGSVSTLKIQRTERGDSAVYLCASSMDRGNTEAFFGQGTRLTVV.

Points on this clone: Other nucleotide sequences from this sample produce the same CDR3. The rearrangement uses TRBV7-2 and TRBJ2-7; D remains unclear. The V gene's germline CDR1 is SGHTA and CDR2 FQGNSA. CDR3 length: 13 amino acids. Trimming took off 3 bases at V and 0 bases at J, with 6 bases between the two ends. In DNA form, the CDR3 reads TGTGCCAGCAGCTTGAGGACCTCCTACGAGCAGTACTTC. It specifies CASSLRTSYEQYF.

The V gene is TRBV7-6, the J gene TRBJ1-4; D uncertain. Deletions cut 1 base from V and 0 bases from J, with 6 bases between. The CDR3 spans 15 residues. Per germline, CDR1 SGHVS and CDR2 FNYEAQ. The CDR3 sequence: CASSLDRATNEKLFF. The CDR3 region has the DNA TGTGCCAGCAGCTTAGATCGAGCAACTAATGAAAAACTGTTTTTT.

The sample holds a few counts of this clone. The sample has other DNA sequences that encode this CDR3 too. The chain carries TRBV30 and TRBJ1-4; TRBD1 might be the D (5 bases). The CDR3 has 13 amino acids. Germline-derived CDR1 and CDR2 are GTSNPN and SVGIG (reference sequence). Trimming pared 1 base from V and 8 bases from J, leaving 11 bases between. The CDR3 protein is CAWSAQGGEKLFF. The DNA of the CDR3 is TGTGCCTGGAGTGCCCAGGGCGGAGAAAAACTGTTTTTT.

This clone was recorded once. The chain has TRBV15 and TRBJ2-2; D unresolved. Between the trimmed V and J ends, which lost 1 base and 5 bases, there was a span of 5 bases. The germline gives CDR1 LNHNV, CDR2 YYDKDF (reference sequence). The CDR3 sequence is 13 residues long. The DNA for the CDR3 is TGTGCCACCAGCAGAGTGACGACCGGGGAGCTGTTTTTT. Translated, it gives CATSRVTTGELFF.

The chain recombines TRBV14 with TRBJ2-1; weak D call: TRBD2 (5 bases). Germline CDR1 SGHDN, CDR2 FVKESK. This CDR3 is built from 15 residues. Trimming shortened V by 3 bases and J by 5 bases, and 14 bases separated the two germline ends. This CDR3 reads CASSQPLWRNNEQFF. The CDR3 DNA is TGTGCCAGCAGCCAGCCCCTGTGGAGGAACAATGAGCAGTTCTTC.

This clone was detected a few times. The chain links TRBV6-5 to TRBJ2-1; TRBD1 aligns across 10 bases. Trimming at V came to 6 bases and at J to 15 bases, leaving 11 bases not matched to a gene. CDR1 MNHEY and CDR2 SVGAGI come from the germline V gene. This CDR3 is built from 13 residues. The CDR3, as DNA: TGTGCCAGCAGCCTTTTCATAGGGACAGGGGTGTTCTTC. This codes for CASSLFIGTGVFF.

This clone has more than one count but fewer than ten. The CDR3 sequence is CASSAAPLNTGELFF. The CDR3 DNA is TGTGCCAGCAGTGCCGCTCCCCTAAACACCGGGGAGCTGTTTTTT. The chain couples TRBV2 to TRBJ2-2; no clear D gene. This CDR3 spans 15 amino acids. With 4 bases removed from V and 2 bases from J, the gap between germline ends came to 11 bases. In germline, CDR1 is SNHLY, CDR2 FYNNEI. Combining the CDR3 with reference TRBV2 and TRBJ2-2 gives the whole variable domain EPEVTQTPSHQVTQMGQEVILRCVPISNHLYFYWYRQILGQKVEFLVSFYNNEISEKSEIFDDQFSVERPDGSNFTLKIRSTKLEDSAMYFCASSAAPLNTGELFFGEGSRLTVL.

This chain connects TRBV7-9 to TRBJ1-3; TRBD1 is a possible D gene (6 bases). Trimming removed 2 bases at V and 7 bases at J, with 15 bases between. This CDR3 spans 15 amino acids. Germline V gives CDR1 SEHNR, CDR2 FQNEAQ (reference sequence). The CDR3 region has the DNA TGTGCCAGCAGCTTATCCCAGGGAAGGGGGAACACCATATATTTT. The encoded protein is CASSLSQGRGNTIYF. Full variable domain (missing parts from reference TRBV7-9 and TRBJ1-3): DTGVSQNPRHKITKRGQNVTFRCDPISEHNRLYWYRQTLGQGPEFLTYFQNEAQLEKSRLLSDRFSAERPKGSFSTLEIQRTEQGDSAMYLCASSLSQGRGNTIYFGEGSWLTVV.

This clone has a handful of counts. This chain joins TRBV30 and TRBJ1-2; TRBD1 is a possible D gene (6 bases). Germline V gene sequence: CDR1 GTSNPN, CDR2 SVGIG (reference sequence). The CDR3 spans 13 residues. The ends were cut back, 3 bases at V and 6 bases at J, with 14 bases in the middle. As DNA, the CDR3 is TGTGCCTGGAGCTCCAGGGGTGGCAATGGCTACACCTTC. This gives the protein CAWSSRGGNGYTF.

This clone was seen a few times. Distinct nucleotide sequences in the sample also encode this CDR3. The rearrangement links TRBV14 to TRBJ1-4; D unclear. CDR1 is SGHDN, CDR2 FVKESK, per germline. V was trimmed by 5 bases and J by 4 bases, leaving 8 bases between them. The CDR3 has 13 residues. The CDR3 sequence is CASSRDLNEKLFF. The CDR3 nucleotides read TGTGCCAGCAGCAGGGATCTTAATGAAAAACTGTTTTTT.

This clone was observed a handful of times. The junction and the germline gene differ at one end; a read error may be behind it. J is TRBJ2-7 and V is TRBV7-7, with TRBD1 identical over 7 bases. The CDR3 consists of 13 residues. Germline values: CDR1 SSHAT, CDR2 FNYEAQ (reference sequence). CDR3 amino acids: CASSRQGDYEQYF. The CDR3 nucleotides read TGTGCTAGCAGCCGACAGGGCGACTACGAGCAGTACTTC. Using reference TRBV7-7 and TRBJ2-7 for the parts outside the CDR3, the full variable domain is GAGVSQSPRYKVTKRGQDVTLRCDPISSHATLYWYQQALGQGPEFLTYFNYEAQPDKSGLPSDRFSAERPEGSISTLTIQRTEQRDSAMYRCASSRQGDYEQYFGPGTRLTVT.

This clone was counted between two and nine times. J is TRBJ2-2 and V is TRBV30; 12 bases are a match to TRBD2. With V trimmed by 5 bases and J by 4 bases, 8 bases remained unmatched. Germline loops: CDR1 GTSNPN, CDR2 SVGIG (reference sequence). The CDR3 is made up of 16 amino acids. CDR3: CAWSLLAGGPTGELFF. In DNA form, the CDR3 reads TGTGCCTGGTCACTGCTAGCGGGAGGGCCCACCGGGGAGCTGTTTTTT.

The chain employs TRBV5-1 and TRBJ2-3, with D perhaps TRBD2 (6 bases). The CDR3 length is 15 residues. V was pared by 5 bases and J by 0 bases, with 13 bases between. Germline V CDR1 and CDR2: SGHRS, YFSETQ. The CDR3: CASRGGAGSTDTQYF. CDR3 DNA: TGCGCCAGCAGAGGAGGGGCCGGTAGCACAGATACGCAGTATTTT.

There are a few counts of this clone. The chain couples TRBV10-3 to TRBJ2-5, with TRBD2 matching over 7 bases. This CDR3 comprises 14 residues. Unmatched junction bases numbered 5, after V lost 5 bases and J lost 2 bases. Per germline, CDR1 ENHRY and CDR2 SYGVKD. CDR3 sequence reads: CAISLTSAQETQYF. CDR3 nucleotides: TGTGCCATCAGTCTTACTAGCGCACAAGAGACCCAGTACTTC.

This chain joins TRBV9 and TRBJ2-1, with 7 bases matching TRBD2. The CDR3 is 15 residues long. V dropped 4 bases and J dropped 8; count of bases not matched to a gene: 12. Germline loops: CDR1 SGDLS, CDR2 YYNGEE. CDR3 in amino acids: CASSLMAGDIYEQFF. In nucleotides, the CDR3 is TGTGCCAGCAGCTTAATGGCGGGAGATATCTATGAGCAGTTCTTC.

This chain connects TRBV30 to TRBJ2-7; TRBD1 agrees at 8 bases. The CDR3 loop spans 13 amino acids. From germline, CDR1 is GTSNPN and CDR2 SVGIG (reference sequence). V was pared by 2 bases and J by 11 bases, with 11 bases of the junction left unmatched. The CDR3: CAWSPTTGGLEYF. In nucleotides, the CDR3 is TGTGCCTGGAGTCCGACTACAGGGGGTTTGGAGTACTTC. Drawing the rest from reference TRBV30 and TRBJ2-7, the complete variable domain is SQTIHQWPATLVQPVGSPLSLECTVEGTSNPNLYWYRQAAGRGLQLLFYSVGIGQISSEVPQNLSASRPQDRQFILSSKKLLLSDSGFYLCAWSPTTGGLEYFGPGTRLTVT.

This clone occurred a few times. This chain uses TRBV9 with TRBJ2-1; TRBD2 agrees at 13 bases. Looked up from germline, CDR1 is SGDLS and CDR2 is YYNGEE. V lost 0 bases and J lost 8; bases outside the gene matches: 8. The CDR3 runs 17 residues. The CDR3, as DNA: TGTGCCAGCAGCGTAGCTACTAGCGGGAGGGCCGGGGATGAGCAGTTCTTC. Amino acid sequence: CASSVATSGRAGDEQFF. Supplemented by reference TRBV9 and TRBJ2-1, the full variable domain reads DSGVTQTPKHLITATGQRVTLRCSPRSGDLSVYWYQQSLDQGLQFLIQYYNGEERAKGNILERFSAQQFPDLHSELNLSSLELGDSALYFCASSVATSGRAGDEQFFGPGTRLTVL.

This chain links TRBV30 with TRBJ2-2; D is ambiguous. CDR3 length equals 14 residues. Trimming cost V 0 bases and J 2 bases, with 7 bases left between them. Germline CDR1 reads GTSNPN; CDR2 reads SVGIG (reference sequence). CDR3 region: CAWSVLYNTGELFF. As DNA, the CDR3 is TGTGCCTGGAGTGTACTCTATAACACCGGGGAGCTGTTTTTT.

The CDR3 DNA follows: TGTGCCTGGAGCACCGCAATGCGAGGGCCCCAGCATTTT. Translation: CAWSTAMRGPQHF. The chain is built from TRBV30 and TRBJ1-5; unclear D gene. Germline V CDR1 and CDR2: GTSNPN, SVGIG (reference sequence). CDR3 length: 13 amino acids. Trimming took 3 bases from V and 9 from J, leaving 15 bases between them.

V usage is TRBV2 and J usage is TRBJ1-2; D call uncertain. V gave up 8 bases and J gave up 3 bases, with 4 bases separating them. The CDR3 length is 10 residues. The V gene's germline CDR1 is SNHLY and CDR2 FYNNEI. The CDR3 protein is CASGHYGYTF. CDR3 coding DNA: TGTGCCAGCGGCCACTATGGCTACACCTTC.